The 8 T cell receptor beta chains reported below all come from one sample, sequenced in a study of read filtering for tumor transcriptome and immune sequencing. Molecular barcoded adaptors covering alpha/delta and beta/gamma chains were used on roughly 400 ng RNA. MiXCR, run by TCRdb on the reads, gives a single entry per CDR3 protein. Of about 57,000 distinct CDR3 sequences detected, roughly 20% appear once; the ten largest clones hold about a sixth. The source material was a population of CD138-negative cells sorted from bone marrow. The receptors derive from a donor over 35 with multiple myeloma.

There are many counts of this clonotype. The CDR3 here is CASSPGTGGRYTQYF. The CDR3 coding sequence is TGTGCCAGCAGCCCCGGGACAGGGGGCAGGTATACGCAGTATTTT. The chain links TRBV3-2 to TRBJ2-3; the table names TRBD1, a call not compared with the DNA. TRBV3-2 counts as a pseudogene. This CDR3 has 15 residues.

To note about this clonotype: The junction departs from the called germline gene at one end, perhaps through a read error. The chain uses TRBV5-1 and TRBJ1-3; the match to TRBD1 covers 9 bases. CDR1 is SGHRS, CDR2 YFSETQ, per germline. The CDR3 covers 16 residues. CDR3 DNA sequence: TGCACCAGCAGCCGGACAGGGGCTCCCTCTGGAAACACCATATATTTT. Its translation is CTSSRTGAPSGNTIYF.

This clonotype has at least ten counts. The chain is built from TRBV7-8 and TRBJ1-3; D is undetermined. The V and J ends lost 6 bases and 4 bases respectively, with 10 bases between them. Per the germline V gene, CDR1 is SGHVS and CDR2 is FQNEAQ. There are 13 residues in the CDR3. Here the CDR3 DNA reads TGTGCCAGCAGGAACTTGGGCGGAAACACCATATATTTT. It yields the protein CASRNLGGNTIYF.

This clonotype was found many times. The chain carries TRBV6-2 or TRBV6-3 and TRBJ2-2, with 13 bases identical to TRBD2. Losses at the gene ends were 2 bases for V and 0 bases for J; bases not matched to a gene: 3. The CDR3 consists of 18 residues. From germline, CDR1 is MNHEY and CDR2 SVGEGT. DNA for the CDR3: TGTGCCAGCAGTTACCCGACTAGCGGGAGGACGAACACCGGGGAGCTGTTTTTT. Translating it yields CASSYPTSGRTNTGELFF.

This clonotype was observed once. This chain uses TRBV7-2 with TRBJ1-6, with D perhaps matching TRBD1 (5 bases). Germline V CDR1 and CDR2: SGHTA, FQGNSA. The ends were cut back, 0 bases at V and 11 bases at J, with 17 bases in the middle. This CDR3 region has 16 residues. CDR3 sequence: CASSLAFGTPRAPLHF. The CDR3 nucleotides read TGTGCCAGCAGCTTAGCGTTTGGGACGCCCAGAGCACCCCTCCACTTT.

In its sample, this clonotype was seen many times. CDR3 DNA: TGTGCCAGCAGCCCGGGACAGGGTTCTGTTGAAGCTTTCTTT. Its translation: CASSPGQGSVEAFF. The rearrangement joins TRBV28 to TRBJ1-1, with 9 bases matching TRBD1. CDR1 is MDHEN, CDR2 SYDVKM, per germline. The CDR3 has 14 residues. V lost 6 bases and J lost 7; bases outside the gene matches: 9.

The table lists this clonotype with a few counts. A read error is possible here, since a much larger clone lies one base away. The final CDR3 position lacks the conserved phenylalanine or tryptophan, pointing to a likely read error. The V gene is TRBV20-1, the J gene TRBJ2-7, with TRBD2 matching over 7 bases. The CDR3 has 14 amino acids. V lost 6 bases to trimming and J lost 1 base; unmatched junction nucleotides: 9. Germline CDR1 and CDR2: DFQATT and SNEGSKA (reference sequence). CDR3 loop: CSARTGRGSYEQYS. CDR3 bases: TGCAGTGCCAGGACGGGGAGGGGATCCTACGAGCAGTACTCC.

The CDR3 nucleotides read TGTGCCAGCAGCTTGTACGGCGGGGGTACCTATGGCTACACCTTC. This codes for CASSLYGGGTYGYTF. The V call is TRBV5-5, the J call TRBJ1-2, with D possibly TRBD1 on 5 matching bases. In germline, CDR1 is SGHKS, CDR2 YYEKEE (reference sequence). Trimming took 1 base from V and 4 from J, leaving 14 bases between them. The CDR3 has 15 amino acids.